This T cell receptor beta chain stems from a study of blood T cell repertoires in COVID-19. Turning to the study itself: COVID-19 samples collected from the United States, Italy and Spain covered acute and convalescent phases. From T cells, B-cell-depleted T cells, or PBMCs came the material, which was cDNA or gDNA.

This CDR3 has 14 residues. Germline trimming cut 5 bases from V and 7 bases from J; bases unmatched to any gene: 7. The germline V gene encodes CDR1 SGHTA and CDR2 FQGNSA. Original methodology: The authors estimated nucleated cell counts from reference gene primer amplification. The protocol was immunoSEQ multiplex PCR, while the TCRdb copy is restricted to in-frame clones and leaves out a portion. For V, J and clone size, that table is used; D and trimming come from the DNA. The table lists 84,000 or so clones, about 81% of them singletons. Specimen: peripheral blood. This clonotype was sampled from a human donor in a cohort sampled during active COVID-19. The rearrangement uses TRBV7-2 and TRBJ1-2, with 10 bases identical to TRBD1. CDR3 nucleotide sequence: TGTGCCAGCAGCCCCCGACAGGGGGCCGGTGGCTACACCTTC. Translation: CASSPRQGAGGYTF.